These T cell receptor beta chains were read from a single sample in a study of blood T cell repertoires in COVID-19. Sequenced by immunoSEQ multiplex PCR; TCRdb stores in-frame clones only, minus some. The sample contains just under 50,000 clones, roughly 82% of which appear only once. Material: peripheral blood. The receptor set was obtained from a human donor in a cohort sampled during active COVID-19. Each CDR3 is given with its conserved first and last residue. Fields, in order: J gene, V gene, clone size, D gene, CDR3 DNA, CDR3 protein. A D gene is named only where the DNA matches it firmly. The listing skips clone size in some rows; elsewhere it reads once, few, many or a size class.

TRBJ2-3,TRBV24-1,.,TRBD1,TGTGCCACCAGTGATTACAGGGGGCCTCAGTATTTT,CATSDYRGPQYF
TRBJ2-1,TRBV4-3,.,.,TGCGCCAGCAGCCAAGAGGTTGGTCGGGGTAACAATGAGCAGTTCTTC,CASSQEVGRGNNEQFF
TRBJ1-1,TRBV5-1,.,.,TGCGCCAGCGCAAAACGACTGGACAATTCTGAAGCTTTCTTT,CASAKRLDNSEAFF
TRBJ2-1,TRBV11-2,.,TRBD1,TGTGCCAGCAGCCCAGACAGGGGTTGGCCGGGGGATGAGCAGTTCTTC,CASSPDRGWPGDEQFF
TRBJ2-1,TRBV6-6,.,TRBD2,TGTGCCAGCAACCGACTAGCGGATGTCAATGAGCAGTTCTTC,CASNRLADVNEQFF
TRBJ2-2,TRBV3-1/TRBV3-2,.,.,TGTGCCAGCAGCCTAGGAACAGTAACCGGGGAGCTGTTTTTT,CASSLGTVTGELFF
TRBJ2-5,TRBV27,.,TRBD1,TGTGCCAGCGGTTCTCTCCGGGACAGGGGCTACCAAGAGACCCAGTACTTC,CASGSLRDRGYQETQYF
TRBJ2-5,TRBV4-2,.,.,TGTGCCAGCTCCACATCACCGGGAGAGACCCAGTACTTC,CASSTSPGETQYF
TRBJ1-5,TRBV7-2,.,TRBD1,TGTGCCAGCAGCGGGACAGGGTTCGGGCAGCCCCAGCATTTT,CASSGTGFGQPQHF
TRBJ1-1,TRBV19,.,.,TGTGCCAGTAGTATAGGTTACAGGGCCGCGGTTTCCACGAACACTGAAGCTTTCTTT,CASSIGYRAAVSTNTEAFF
TRBJ2-1,TRBV6-5,.,TRBD2,TGTGCCAGCAGCCGCCTAGCGGGAGGCGCCAATGAGCAGTTCTTC,CASSRLAGGANEQFF
TRBJ1-4,TRBV6-5,.,.,TGTGCCAGCAGTTACAGGGAGGCAAATGAAAAACTGTTTTTT,CASSYREANEKLFF
TRBJ2-3,TRBV29-1,.,TRBD1,TGCAGCGTTGGGGTACAGGGGGTGGCAGATACGCAGTATTTT,CSVGVQGVADTQYF
TRBJ2-2,TRBV6-1,.,TRBD2,TGTGCCAGCAGTGGCCGGCTAGCGGGGAACACCGGGGAGCTGTTTTTT,CASSGRLAGNTGELFF
TRBJ2-7,TRBV6-2/TRBV6-3,few,.,TGTGCCAGCAGTTACTCGTACAGGCCGGACGAGCAGTACTTC,CASSYSYRPDEQYF
TRBJ2-1,TRBV7-8,few,TRBD2,TGTGCCAGCAGCATTAGAGCGGGAGGAAGCAATGAGCAGTTCTTC,CASSIRAGGSNEQFF
TRBJ1-4,TRBV5-1,.,TRBD1,TGCGCCAGCAGCTTGGCGGGACAGGGGGCGGCTAATGAAAAACTGTTTTTT,CASSLAGQGAANEKLFF
TRBJ2-2,TRBV9,.,TRBD2,TGTGCCAGCAGCGTAGTGGCGGGGGGGCGCACCGGGGAGCTGTTTTTT,CASSVVAGGRTGELFF
TRBJ1-1,TRBV6-6,.,TRBD1,TGTGCCAGCAGTTACGGGCAGGGGGCTTATGAAGCTTTCTTT,CASSYGQGAYEAFF
TRBJ2-5,TRBV9,.,TRBD1,TGTGCCAGCAGCGTAGACGGACAGGGGAGGGAGACCCAGTACTTC,CASSVDGQGRETQYF
TRBJ2-1,TRBV9,.,.,TGTGCCAGCAGCGAGGCCGACGGGGTGGGTGAGCAGTTCTTC,CASSEADGVGEQFF
TRBJ2-7,TRBV27,.,.,TGTGCCAGCAGTTCCCTCGGGGTAGACGAGCAGTACTTC,CASSSLGVDEQYF
TRBJ1-4,TRBV18,few,.,TGTGCCAGCTCACCTTCCGCAACTAATGAAAAACTGTTTTTT,CASSPSATNEKLFF
TRBJ2-7,TRBV27,.,TRBD2,TGTGCCAGCACCGGGACTGGGCTAGCGGGAGAGTACTTC,CASTGTGLAGEYF
TRBJ1-2,TRBV29-1,.,.,TGCAGCGTTGATCAGGGGAATTCCCACTATGGCTACACCTTC,CSVDQGNSHYGYTF
TRBJ1-2,TRBV27,.,.,TGTGCCAGCAGGGAAACTCGGGGGGGGAACTATGGCTACACCTTC,CASRETRGGNYGYTF
TRBJ2-1,TRBV4-1,once,TRBD2,TGCGCCAGCAGCCAGGTTGCAGGACTAGCGGCCTACAATGAGCAGTTCTTC,CASSQVAGLAAYNEQFF
TRBJ2-3,TRBV7-9,.,.,TGTGCCAGCAGCTTAATCCCAGGGTTCACAGATACGCAGTATTTT,CASSLIPGFTDTQYF
TRBJ1-1,TRBV15,.,.,TGTGCCACCAGCAGAGATCTGGGGGGGACGAGCACTGAAGCTTTCTTT,CATSRDLGGTSTEAFF
TRBJ2-5,TRBV29-1,.,TRBD2,TGCAGCGTTGAACCCGGGGGGAAAGAGACCCAGTACTTC,CSVEPGGKETQYF
TRBJ2-5,TRBV10-2,.,.,TGCGCCAGCAGTGAAATAGGGGCGCCTGGCGAGACCCAGTACTTC,CASSEIGAPGETQYF
TRBJ1-5,TRBV18,.,.,TGTGCCAGCTCACCATTTTCTGATCAGCCCCAGCATTTT,CASSPFSDQPQHF
TRBJ1-6,TRBV7-3,.,.,TGTGCCAGCAGCTACGGGGGGGAGGATTCACCCCTCCACTTT,CASSYGGEDSPLHF
TRBJ1-2,TRBV19,once,TRBD1,TGTGCCAGTAGTATGGTTACAGGGGGGAGGAATGGCTACACCTTC,CASSMVTGGRNGYTF
TRBJ2-2,TRBV5-1,.,TRBD2,TGCGCCAGCAGCTTGAGACCTAGCGGGAGGGCCCAAAGGGCCGGGGAGCTGTTTTTT,CASSLRPSGRAQRAGELFF
TRBJ1-5,TRBV27,.,TRBD1,TGTGCCAGCAGTTCCGGACAGGGCAAGGGGCATCAGCCCCAGCATTTT,CASSSGQGKGHQPQHF
TRBJ2-3,TRBV11-3,.,.,TGTGCCAGCAGCCCCCGGGTGAAAGGTGAAGATACGCAGTATTTT,CASSPRVKGEDTQYF
TRBJ2-5,TRBV25-1,.,TRBD1,TGTGCCAGCAGTGCAGTTGACAGGGATGAGACCCAGTACTTC,CASSAVDRDETQYF
TRBJ1-1,TRBV2,.,.,TGTGCCAGCAGCCACAGGGTTCCCACTGAAGCTTTCTTT,CASSHRVPTEAFF
TRBJ1-2,TRBV5-1,.,.,TGCGCCAGCAGCCTCATGCAGGGCGGCTACACCTTC,CASSLMQGGYTF
TRBJ2-1,TRBV5-1,.,.,TGCGCCAGCAGCTTGGTATTGGTACAGGGCACCTACAATGAGCAGTTCTTC,CASSLVLVQGTYNEQFF
TRBJ1-3,TRBV7-2,.,.,TGTGCCAGCAGCTTAGTCTCAGGCAGCCGTTCAAACACCATATATTTT,CASSLVSGSRSNTIYF
TRBJ2-5,TRBV5-1,.,.,TGCGCCAGCAGCTTGGGTGACAGTGGGACCCAGTACTTC,CASSLGDSGTQYF
TRBJ2-3,TRBV7-6,.,TRBD2,TGTGCCAGCAGCTTAGGGGAGGGGACTAGCGCAGATACGCAGTATTTT,CASSLGEGTSADTQYF
TRBJ2-3,TRBV7-8,.,.,TGTGCCAGCAGCTTAGTACAGGGCACAGATACGCAGTATTTT,CASSLVQGTDTQYF
TRBJ2-4,TRBV5-6,few,TRBD2,TGTGCCAGCAGCCCGCCGGGACTAGCGGACCTGGAGGGGTACTTC,CASSPPGLADLEGYF
TRBJ1-1,TRBV7-9,.,.,TGTGCCAGCAGCTTAGGGACTGGCGGGAACACTGAAGCTTTCTTT,CASSLGTGGNTEAFF
TRBJ1-2,TRBV10-2,.,.,TGCGCCAGCAGTGATGAGTATGGCTACACCTTC,CASSDEYGYTF
TRBJ2-2,TRBV7-3,.,.,TGTGCCAGCGGAAGACTAGAGGGTACCGGGGAGCTGTTTTTT,CASGRLEGTGELFF
TRBJ2-1,TRBV27,.,TRBD1,TGTGCCAGCAGTTTAACCTGGGACAGTAATGAGCAGTTCTTC,CASSLTWDSNEQFF
TRBJ1-1,TRBV7-9,.,TRBD1,TGTGCCAGCAGCTCTGCTACAGGGGCCGACACTGAAGCTTTCTTT,CASSSATGADTEAFF
TRBJ2-3,TRBV12-3/TRBV12-4,.,.,TGTGCCAGCAGTTTATTCGGTCTAGACACGCAGTATTTT,CASSLFGLDTQYF
TRBJ1-5,TRBV5-5,.,.,TGTGCCAGCAGCCAGGGGAGTTTGGGGAGCAATCAGCCCCAGCATTTT,CASSQGSLGSNQPQHF
TRBJ2-7,TRBV7-2,.,TRBD1,TGTGCCAGCAGCTTAGTTCCCTGGACAGGGGTAGGTGTGGTGCACGAGCAGTACTTC,CASSLVPWTGVGVVHEQYF
TRBJ2-7,TRBV7-7,.,TRBD2,TGTGCTAGCAGCTTAGAGAGCGGGGGGGCGTACGAGCAGTACTTC,CASSLESGGAYEQYF
TRBJ1-3,TRBV5-1,.,.,TGCGCCAGCAGCTTGGTGGCAGGCCCACAAGTCTCTGGAAACACCATATATTTT,CASSLVAGPQVSGNTIYF
TRBJ1-1,TRBV9,few,.,TGTGCCAGCAGCCCGGCACAGGGTTGGGGCACTGAAGCTTTCTTT,CASSPAQGWGTEAFF
TRBJ2-7,TRBV7-9,.,TRBD1,TGTGCCAGCAGCTTGTTCCGGGACAGGGAACCCTACGAGCAGTACTTC,CASSLFRDREPYEQYF
TRBJ1-1,TRBV19,.,.,TGTGCCAGTAGTATATCAGCAGGTATGAACACTGAAGCTTTCTTT,CASSISAGMNTEAFF